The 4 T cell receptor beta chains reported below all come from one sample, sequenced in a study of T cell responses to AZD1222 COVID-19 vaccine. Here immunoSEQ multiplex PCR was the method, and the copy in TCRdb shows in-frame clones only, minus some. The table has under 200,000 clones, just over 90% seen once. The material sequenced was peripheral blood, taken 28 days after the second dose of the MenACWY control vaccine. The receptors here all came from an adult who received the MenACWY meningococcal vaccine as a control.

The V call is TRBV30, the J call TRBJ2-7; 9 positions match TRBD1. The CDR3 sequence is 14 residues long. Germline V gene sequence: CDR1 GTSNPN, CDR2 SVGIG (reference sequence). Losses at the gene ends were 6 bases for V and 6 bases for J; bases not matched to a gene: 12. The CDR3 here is CACLRGTGTSEQYF. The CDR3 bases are TGTGCCTGCCTTCGGGGGACAGGGACGTCCGAGCAGTACTTC.

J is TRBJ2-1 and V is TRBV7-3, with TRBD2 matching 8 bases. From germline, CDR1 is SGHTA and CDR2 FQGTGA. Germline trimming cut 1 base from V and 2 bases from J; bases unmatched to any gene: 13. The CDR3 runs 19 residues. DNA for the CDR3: TGTGCCAGCAGCTTAAAGGGCTCGCCGGGACTAGTAACCTACAATGAGCAGTTCTTC. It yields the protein CASSLKGSPGLVTYNEQFF.

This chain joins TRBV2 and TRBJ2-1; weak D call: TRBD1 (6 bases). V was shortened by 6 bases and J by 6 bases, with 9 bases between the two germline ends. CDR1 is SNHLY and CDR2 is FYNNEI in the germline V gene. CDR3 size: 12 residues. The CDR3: CASRDRFNEQFF. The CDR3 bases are TGTGCCAGCAGGGACAGATTCAATGAGCAGTTCTTC. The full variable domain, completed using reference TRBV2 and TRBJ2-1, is EPEVTQTPSHQVTQMGQEVILRCVPISNHLYFYWYRQILGQKVEFLVSFYNNEISEKSEIFDDQFSVERPDGSNFTLKIRSTKLEDSAMYFCASRDRFNEQFFGPGTRLTVL.

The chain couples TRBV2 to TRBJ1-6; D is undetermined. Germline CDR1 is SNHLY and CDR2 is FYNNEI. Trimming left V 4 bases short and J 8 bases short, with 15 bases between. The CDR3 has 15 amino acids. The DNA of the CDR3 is TGTGCCAGCAGTGGACGGCCTCAGGCGGATTCACCCCTCCACTTT. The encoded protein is CASSGRPQADSPLHF.